This TCR beta chain originates from a study of T-cell memory formation after mild COVID-19. The CDR3 loop spans 13 amino acids. The germline V gene encodes CDR1 MNHNS and CDR2 SASEGT. V gave up 8 bases and J gave up 7 bases, with 15 bases separating them. From the 5' RACE reads, TCRdb called clonotypes with MiXCR, one entry per CDR3 protein. Counted here are roughly 110,000 distinct CDR3 sequences, around an eighth occurring once; the ten biggest clones make up 39%. Sample: PBMCs or a T cell subset sorted from them (not recorded which). The TCR comes from a man aged 18 to 30 who had mild COVID-19 (a few samples of this study predate the infection). Cell type and time point are not known. The chain carries TRBV6-1 and TRBJ1-5, with a possible D match to TRBD1 (6 bases). CDR3: CASQTGLSQPQHF. The CDR3 DNA follows: TGTGCCAGCCAGACAGGTCTTAGCCAGCCCCAGCATTTT.